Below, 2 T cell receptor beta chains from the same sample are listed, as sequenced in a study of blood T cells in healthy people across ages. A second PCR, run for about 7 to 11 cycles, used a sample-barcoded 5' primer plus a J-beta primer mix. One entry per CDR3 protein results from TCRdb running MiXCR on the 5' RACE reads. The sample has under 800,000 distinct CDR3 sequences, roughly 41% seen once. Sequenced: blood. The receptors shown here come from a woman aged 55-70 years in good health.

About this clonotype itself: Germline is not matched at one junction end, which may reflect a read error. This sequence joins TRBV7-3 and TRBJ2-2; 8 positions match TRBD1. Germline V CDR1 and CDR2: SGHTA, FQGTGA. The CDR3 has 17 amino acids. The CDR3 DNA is TGTGTCAGCAGTCCCCTAAGTGGACAGGGCGGTGTCGGGGAGCTGTTTTTT. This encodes CVSSPLSGQGGVGELFF. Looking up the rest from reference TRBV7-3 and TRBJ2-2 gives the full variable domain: GAGVSQTPSNKVTEKGKYVELRCDPISGHTALYWYRQSLGQGPEFLIYFQGTGAADDSGLPNDRFFAVRPEGSVSTLKIQRTERGDSAVYLCVSSPLSGQGGVGELFFGEGSRLTVL.

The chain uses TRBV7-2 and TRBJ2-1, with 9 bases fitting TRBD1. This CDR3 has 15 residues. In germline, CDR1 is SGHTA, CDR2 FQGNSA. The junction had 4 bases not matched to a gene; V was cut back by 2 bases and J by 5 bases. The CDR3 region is CASSLTTGGNNEQFF. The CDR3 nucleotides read TGTGCCAGCAGCTTAACGACAGGGGGAAACAATGAGCAGTTCTTC.